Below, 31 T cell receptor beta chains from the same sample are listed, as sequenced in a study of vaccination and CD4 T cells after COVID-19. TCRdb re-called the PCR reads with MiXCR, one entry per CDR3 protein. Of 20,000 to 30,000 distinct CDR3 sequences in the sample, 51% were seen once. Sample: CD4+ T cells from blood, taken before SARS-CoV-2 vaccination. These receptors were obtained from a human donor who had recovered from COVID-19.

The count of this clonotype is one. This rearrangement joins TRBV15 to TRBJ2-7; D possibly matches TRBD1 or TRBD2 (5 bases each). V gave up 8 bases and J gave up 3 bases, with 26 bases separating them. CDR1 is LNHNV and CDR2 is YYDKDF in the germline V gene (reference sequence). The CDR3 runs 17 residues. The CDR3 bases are TGTGCCACCGTTTTATGGGGGAACGGATTTAAGGGCTACGAGCAGTACTTC. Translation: CATVLWGNGFKGYEQYF.

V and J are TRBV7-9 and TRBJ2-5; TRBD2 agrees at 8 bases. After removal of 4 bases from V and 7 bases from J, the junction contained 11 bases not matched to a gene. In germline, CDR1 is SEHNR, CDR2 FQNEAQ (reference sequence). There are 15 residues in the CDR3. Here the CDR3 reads CASSSRLATGRTQYF. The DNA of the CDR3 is TGTGCCAGCAGCTCTCGACTAGCGACCGGTCGGACCCAGTACTTC.

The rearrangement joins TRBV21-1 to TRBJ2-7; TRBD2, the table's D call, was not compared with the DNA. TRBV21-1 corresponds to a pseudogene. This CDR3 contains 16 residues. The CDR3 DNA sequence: TGTGCCAGCAGCAAGGGACTAGCGGAGAGGGTGTACGAGCGGTACTTC. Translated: CASSKGLAERVYERYF.

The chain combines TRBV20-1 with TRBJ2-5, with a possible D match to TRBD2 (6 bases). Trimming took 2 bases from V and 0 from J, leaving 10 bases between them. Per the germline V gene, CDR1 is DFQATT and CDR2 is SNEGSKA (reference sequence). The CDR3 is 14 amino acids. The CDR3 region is CSARFGGNQETQYF. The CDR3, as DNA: TGCAGTGCTAGATTCGGCGGGAACCAAGAGACCCAGTACTTC.

DNA of the CDR3: TGCAGTGCTAGAGACGGGGGACTCCGAAAGGCGGAGCAGTTCTTC. Translation: CSARDGGLRKAEQFF. V and J are TRBV20-1 and TRBJ2-1; a weak D match, TRBD2 (6 bases). Trimming stripped 0 bases from V and 10 bases from J, with 19 bases between. The V gene's germline CDR1 is DFQATT and CDR2 SNEGSKA (reference sequence). The CDR3 consists of 15 residues.

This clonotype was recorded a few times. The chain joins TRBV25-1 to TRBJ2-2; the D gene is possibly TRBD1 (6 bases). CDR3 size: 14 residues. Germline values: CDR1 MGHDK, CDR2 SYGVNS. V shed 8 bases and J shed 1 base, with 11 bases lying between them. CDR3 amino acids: CASVDRRNTGELFF. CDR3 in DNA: TGTGCCAGCGTCGACAGGAGGAACACCGGGGAGCTGTTTTTT.

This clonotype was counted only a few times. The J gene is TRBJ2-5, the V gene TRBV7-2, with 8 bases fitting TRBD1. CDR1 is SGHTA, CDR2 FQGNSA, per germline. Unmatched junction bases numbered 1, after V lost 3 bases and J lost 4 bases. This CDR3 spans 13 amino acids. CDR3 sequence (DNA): TGTGCCAGCAGCTTCGGACAGGGAGAGACCCAGTACTTC. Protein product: CASSFGQGETQYF.

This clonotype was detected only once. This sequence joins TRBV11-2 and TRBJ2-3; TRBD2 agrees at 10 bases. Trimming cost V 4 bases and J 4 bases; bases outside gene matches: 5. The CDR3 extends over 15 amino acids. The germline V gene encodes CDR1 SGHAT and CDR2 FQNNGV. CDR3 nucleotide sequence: TGTGCCAGCAGCTATAGCGGGAGGTGGTCAGATACGCAGTATTTT. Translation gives CASSYSGRWSDTQYF.

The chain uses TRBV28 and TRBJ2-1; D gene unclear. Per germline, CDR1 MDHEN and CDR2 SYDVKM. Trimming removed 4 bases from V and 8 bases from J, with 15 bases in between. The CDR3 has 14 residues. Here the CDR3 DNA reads TGTGCCAGCAGTTCCATCTCGCCGTCCGATGAGCAGTTCTTC. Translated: CASSSISPSDEQFF.

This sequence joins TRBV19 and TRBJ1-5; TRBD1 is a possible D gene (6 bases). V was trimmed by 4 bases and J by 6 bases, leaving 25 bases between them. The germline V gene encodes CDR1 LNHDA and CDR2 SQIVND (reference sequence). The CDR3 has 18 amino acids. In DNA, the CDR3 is TGTGCCAGTAGTAACAGGGCCCCACCGTTCGGAATTTTTCAGCCCCAGCATTTT. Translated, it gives CASSNRAPPFGIFQPQHF.

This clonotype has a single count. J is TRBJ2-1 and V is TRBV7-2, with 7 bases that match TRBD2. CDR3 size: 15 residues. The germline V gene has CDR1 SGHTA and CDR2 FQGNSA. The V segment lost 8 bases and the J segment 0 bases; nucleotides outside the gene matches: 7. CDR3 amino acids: CASGRAGSSYNEQFF. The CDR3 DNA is TGTGCCAGCGGGCGAGCGGGGAGCTCCTACAATGAGCAGTTCTTC.

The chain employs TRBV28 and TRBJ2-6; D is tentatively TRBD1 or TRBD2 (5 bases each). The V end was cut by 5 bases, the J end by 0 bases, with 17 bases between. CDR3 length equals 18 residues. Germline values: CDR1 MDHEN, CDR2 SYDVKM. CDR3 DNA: TGTGCCAGCAGTCCCCTGAGGGAAGGGACCTCTGGGGCCAACGTCCTGACTTTC. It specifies CASSPLREGTSGANVLTF.

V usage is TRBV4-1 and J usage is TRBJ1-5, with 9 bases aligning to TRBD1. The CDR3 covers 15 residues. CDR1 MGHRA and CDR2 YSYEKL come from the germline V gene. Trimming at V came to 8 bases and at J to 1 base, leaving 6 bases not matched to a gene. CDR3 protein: CASGSTGGSNQPQHF. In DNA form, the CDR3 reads TGCGCCAGCGGGTCGACAGGGGGAAGCAATCAGCCCCAGCATTTT.

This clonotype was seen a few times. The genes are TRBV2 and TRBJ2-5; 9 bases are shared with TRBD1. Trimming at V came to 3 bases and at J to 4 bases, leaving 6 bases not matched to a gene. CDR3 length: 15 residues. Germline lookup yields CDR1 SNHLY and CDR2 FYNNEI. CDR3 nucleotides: TGTGCCAGCAGTGATCCGGACAGGGGACGAGAGACCCAGTACTTC. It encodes CASSDPDRGRETQYF. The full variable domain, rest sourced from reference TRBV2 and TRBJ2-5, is EPEVTQTPSHQVTQMGQEVILRCVPISNHLYFYWYRQILGQKVEFLVSFYNNEISEKSEIFDDQFSVERPDGSNFTLKIRSTKLEDSAMYFCASSDPDRGRETQYFGPGTRLLVL.

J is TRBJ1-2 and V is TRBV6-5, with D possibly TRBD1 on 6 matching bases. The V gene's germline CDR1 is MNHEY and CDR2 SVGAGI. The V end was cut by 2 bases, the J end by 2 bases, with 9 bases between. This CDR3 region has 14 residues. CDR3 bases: TGTGCCAGCAGTTACACAGGGAGAAACTATGGCTACACCTTC. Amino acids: CASSYTGRNYGYTF.

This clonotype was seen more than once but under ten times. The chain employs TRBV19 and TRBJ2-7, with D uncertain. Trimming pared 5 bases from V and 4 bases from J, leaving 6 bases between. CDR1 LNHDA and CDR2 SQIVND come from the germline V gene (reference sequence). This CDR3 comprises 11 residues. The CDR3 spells CASSSKYEQYF. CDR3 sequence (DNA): TGTGCCAGTAGTTCGAAATACGAGCAGTACTTC.

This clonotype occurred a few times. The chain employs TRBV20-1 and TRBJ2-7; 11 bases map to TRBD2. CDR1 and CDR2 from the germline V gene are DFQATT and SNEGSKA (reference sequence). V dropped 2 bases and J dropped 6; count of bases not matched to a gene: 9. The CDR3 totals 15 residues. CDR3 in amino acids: CSARPRGLAGGEQYF. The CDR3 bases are TGCAGTGCTAGACCCCGTGGTCTAGCGGGAGGCGAGCAGTACTTC.

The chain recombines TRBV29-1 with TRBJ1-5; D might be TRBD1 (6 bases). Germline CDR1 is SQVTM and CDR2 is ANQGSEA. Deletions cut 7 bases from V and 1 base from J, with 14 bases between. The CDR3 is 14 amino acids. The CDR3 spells CSALLDSSNQPQHF. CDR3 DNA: TGCAGCGCCCTCCTGGACAGCAGCAATCAGCCCCAGCATTTT.

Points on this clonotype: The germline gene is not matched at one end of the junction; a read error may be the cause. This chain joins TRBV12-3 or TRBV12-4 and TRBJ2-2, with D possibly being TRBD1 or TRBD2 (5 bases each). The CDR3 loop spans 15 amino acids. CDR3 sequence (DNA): TGTGCCAGCAGTCCCGGGGCACAGGCCACCGGGGAACTGTTTTTT. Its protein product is CASSPGAQATGELFF.

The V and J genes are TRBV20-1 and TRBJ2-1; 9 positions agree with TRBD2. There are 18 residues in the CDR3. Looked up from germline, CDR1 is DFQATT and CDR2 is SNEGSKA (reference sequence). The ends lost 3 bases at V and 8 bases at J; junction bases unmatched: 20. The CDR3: CSARGGLGVSSGSYEQFF. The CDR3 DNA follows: TGCAGTGCTAGGGGAGGACTGGGAGTAAGTAGCGGGAGCTATGAGCAGTTCTTC.

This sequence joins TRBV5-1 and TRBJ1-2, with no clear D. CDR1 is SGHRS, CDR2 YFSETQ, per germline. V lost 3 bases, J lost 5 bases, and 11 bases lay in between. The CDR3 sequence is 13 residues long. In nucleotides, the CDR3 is TGCGCCAGCAGCTCGACTAGCCCATATGGCTACACCTTC. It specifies CASSSTSPYGYTF.

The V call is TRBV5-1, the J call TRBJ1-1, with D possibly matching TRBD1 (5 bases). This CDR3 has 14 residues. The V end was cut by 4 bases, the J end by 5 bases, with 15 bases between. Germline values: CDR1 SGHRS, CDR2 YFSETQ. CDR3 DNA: TGCGCCAGCAGCAGTGGGCAGGGAGGGACTGAAGCTTTCTTT. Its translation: CASSSGQGGTEAFF.

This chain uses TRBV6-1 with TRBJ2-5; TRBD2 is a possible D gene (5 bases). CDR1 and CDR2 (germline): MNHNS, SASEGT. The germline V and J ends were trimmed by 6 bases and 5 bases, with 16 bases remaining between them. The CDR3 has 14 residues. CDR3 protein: CASSRAGNRETQYF. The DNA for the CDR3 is TGTGCCAGCAGCCGTGCCGGGAACCGGGAGACCCAGTACTTC.

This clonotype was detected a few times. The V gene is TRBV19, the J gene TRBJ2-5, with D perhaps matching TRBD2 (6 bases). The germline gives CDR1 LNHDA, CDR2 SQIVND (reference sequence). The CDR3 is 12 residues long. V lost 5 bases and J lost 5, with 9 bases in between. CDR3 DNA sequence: TGTGCCAGTAGTGTCGCGGGGGAGACCCAGTACTTC. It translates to CASSVAGETQYF.

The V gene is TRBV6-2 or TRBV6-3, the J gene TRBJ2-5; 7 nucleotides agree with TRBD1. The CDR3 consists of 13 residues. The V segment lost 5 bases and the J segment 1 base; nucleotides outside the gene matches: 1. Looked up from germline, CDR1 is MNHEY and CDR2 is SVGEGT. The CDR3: CASSDRAQETQYF. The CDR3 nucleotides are TGTGCCAGCAGTGACAGGGCCCAAGAGACCCAGTACTTC.

CDR3 nucleotides: TGTGCCAGCAGCTTTGGGCAGGGATTTTATAATTCACCCCTCCACTTT. It specifies CASSFGQGFYNSPLHF. The chain is built from TRBV7-8 and TRBJ1-6; possible D gene TRBD1, 5 bases. Germline-derived CDR1 and CDR2 are SGHVS and FQNEAQ. This CDR3 comprises 16 residues. Trimming shortened V by 3 bases and J by 4 bases, and 13 bases separated the two germline ends.

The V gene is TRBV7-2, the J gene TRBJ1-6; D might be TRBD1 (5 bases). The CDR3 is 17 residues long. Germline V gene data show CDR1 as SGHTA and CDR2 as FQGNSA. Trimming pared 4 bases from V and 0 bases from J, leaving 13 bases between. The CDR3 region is CASSWAGGSSYNSPLHF. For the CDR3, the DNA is TGTGCCAGCAGCTGGGCGGGGGGGAGCTCCTATAATTCACCCCTCCACTTT.

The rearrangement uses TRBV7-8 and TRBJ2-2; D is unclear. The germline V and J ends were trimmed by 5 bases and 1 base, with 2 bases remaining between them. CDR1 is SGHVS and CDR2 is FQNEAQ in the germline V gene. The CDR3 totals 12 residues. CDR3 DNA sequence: TGTGCCAGCAGCAGGAACACCGGGGAGCTGTTTTTT. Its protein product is CASSRNTGELFF.

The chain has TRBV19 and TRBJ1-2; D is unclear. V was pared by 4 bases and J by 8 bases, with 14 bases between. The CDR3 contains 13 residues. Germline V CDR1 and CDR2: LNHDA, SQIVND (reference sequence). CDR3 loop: CASSTYSLGGYTF. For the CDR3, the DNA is TGTGCCAGTAGTACCTACAGCCTTGGCGGCTACACCTTC.

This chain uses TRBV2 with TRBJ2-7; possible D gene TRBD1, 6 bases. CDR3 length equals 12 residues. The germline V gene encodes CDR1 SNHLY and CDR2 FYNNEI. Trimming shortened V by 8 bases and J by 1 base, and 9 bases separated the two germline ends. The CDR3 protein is CASRTASYEQYF. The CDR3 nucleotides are TGTGCCAGCCGGACAGCTTCCTACGAGCAGTACTTC. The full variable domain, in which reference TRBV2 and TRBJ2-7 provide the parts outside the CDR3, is EPEVTQTPSHQVTQMGQEVILRCVPISNHLYFYWYRQILGQKVEFLVSFYNNEISEKSEIFDDQFSVERPDGSNFTLKIRSTKLEDSAMYFCASRTASYEQYFGPGTRLTVT.

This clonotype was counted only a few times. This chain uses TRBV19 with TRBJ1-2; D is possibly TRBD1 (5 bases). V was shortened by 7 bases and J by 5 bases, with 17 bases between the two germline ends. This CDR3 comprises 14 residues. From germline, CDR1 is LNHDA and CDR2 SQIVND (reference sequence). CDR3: CASTPWDRSYGYTF. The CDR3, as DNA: TGTGCCAGTACCCCTTGGGACCGCAGTTATGGCTACACCTTC.